The 15 T cell receptor beta chains given below trace back to one sample, sequenced in a study of neurological immune-mediated disorders. TCRdb reprocessed the 5' RACE reads with MiXCR, giving one entry per CDR3 protein. In the table there are about 62,000 distinct CDR3 sequences, 3.5% to 4.5% of which are singletons. The sample comprised PBMCs. The receptors shown here come from a woman aged 45-60 years with multiple sclerosis.

This clonotype was observed at least ten times. V gene TRBV5-1 combines with J gene TRBJ1-1; D is unresolved. The V end lost 1 base, the J end lost 1 base, and 5 bases lay between the germline ends. This CDR3 region has 13 residues. The V gene's germline CDR1 is SGHRS and CDR2 YFSETQ. The CDR3 DNA sequence: TGCGCCAGCAGCTTGAACGAGAACACTGAAGCTTTCTTT. Residues: CASSLNENTEAFF.

This clonotype was observed many times. V and J are TRBV7-8 and TRBJ1-1, with 7 positions matching TRBD1. This CDR3 spans 14 amino acids. V lost 3 bases and J lost 1; bases outside the gene matches: 2. Germline V gives CDR1 SGHVS, CDR2 FQNEAQ. CDR3 amino acids: CASSLTGPNTEAFF. CDR3 coding DNA: TGTGCCAGCAGCTTGACAGGGCCGAACACTGAAGCTTTCTTT.

The table lists this clonotype with many counts. The rearrangement links TRBV12-3 or TRBV12-4 to TRBJ2-7, with D unresolved. V lost 6 bases and J 4 bases, leaving 13 bases between the germline ends. This CDR3 is built from 13 residues. CDR3: CASRRVLGYEQYF. CDR3 DNA: TGTGCCAGCAGAAGGGTCTTAGGTTACGAGCAGTACTTC.

This clonotype was counted ten times or more. The rearrangement links TRBV5-1 to TRBJ2-7; D is unclear. CDR3 length equals 16 residues. From germline, CDR1 is SGHRS and CDR2 YFSETQ. V was shortened by 0 bases and J by 0 bases, with 13 bases between the two germline ends. CDR3 region: CASSLATEVFSYEQYF. In DNA, the CDR3 is TGCGCCAGCAGCTTGGCCACAGAGGTGTTCTCCTACGAGCAGTACTTC. The full variable domain, its missing parts supplied by reference TRBV5-1 and TRBJ2-7, is KAGVTQTPRYLIKTRGQQVTLSCSPISGHRSVSWYQQTPGQGLQFLFEYFSETQRNKGNFPGRFSGRQFSNSRSEMNVSTLELGDSALYLCASSLATEVFSYEQYFGPGTRLTVT.

This clonotype was seen repeatedly, ten times or more. V is TRBV29-1 and J is TRBJ2-7; D ambiguous. Germline lookup yields CDR1 SQVTM and CDR2 ANQGSEA. The germline V and J ends were trimmed by 7 bases and 0 bases, with 10 bases remaining between them. This CDR3 has 12 amino acids. CDR3 sequence: CSASTSSYEQYF. The CDR3 nucleotides read TGCAGCGCCAGTACAAGCTCCTACGAGCAGTACTTC.

This clonotype came up many times. The CDR3 nucleotides read TGTGCCAGCGGAGTCGGGGGGGCCAACACCGGGGAGCTGTTTTTT. The encoded protein is CASGVGGANTGELFF. The V gene is TRBV12-3 or TRBV12-4, the J gene TRBJ2-2, with TRBD2 matching 8 bases. The length of the CDR3 is 15 residues. V was pared by 8 bases and J by 2 bases, with 7 bases of the junction left unmatched.

This clonotype was seen many times. The rearrangement joins TRBV14 to TRBJ2-3; tentative D call: TRBD2 (5 bases). Germline lookup yields CDR1 SGHDN and CDR2 FVKESK. CDR3 size: 13 residues. V was shortened by 3 bases and J by 3 bases, with 7 bases between the two germline ends. CDR3 residues: CASSQGATDTQYF. For the CDR3, the DNA is TGTGCCAGCAGCCAGGGAGCTACAGATACGCAGTATTTT. The entire variable domain, with the rest obtained from reference TRBV14 and TRBJ2-3, is as follows: EAGVTQFPSHSVIEKGQTVTLRCDPISGHDNLYWYRRVMGKEIKFLLHFVKESKQDESGMPNNRFLAERTGGTYSTLKVQPAELEDSGVYFCASSQGATDTQYFGPGTRLTVL.

This clonotype came up many times. This chain links TRBV12-3 or TRBV12-4 with TRBJ2-7, with D perhaps given as TRBD1 or TRBD2 (5 bases each). Trimming took 6 bases from V and 3 from J, leaving 15 bases between them. The CDR3 extends over 14 amino acids. The CDR3 DNA follows: TGTGCCAGCAGCCGAGGGGTGGGGAACTACGAGCAGTACTTC. Translating it yields CASSRGVGNYEQYF.

Ten or more counts support this clonotype. This chain connects TRBV4-3 to TRBJ2-2; D is ambiguous. V dropped 1 base and J dropped 0 bases, with 12 bases sitting between them. The CDR3 has 17 residues. CDR1 is LGHNA, CDR2 YSLEER, per germline. CDR3 protein: CASSQGAVGTNTGELFF. DNA of the CDR3: TGCGCCAGCAGCCAAGGGGCAGTGGGGACGAACACCGGGGAGCTGTTTTTT.

About this clonotype itself: This sequence may be a read error, since a much larger clone differs from it by one base. The rearrangement uses TRBV14 and TRBJ1-2; D gene unclear. Germline CDR1 is SGHDN and CDR2 is FVKESK. The CDR3 is 15 residues long. The DNA for the CDR3 is TGTGTCAGCAGCCACCCACTCGGGCCCATCGGGGGCTACACCTTC. Its protein product is CVSSHPLGPIGGYTF. The full variable domain, completed using reference TRBV14 and TRBJ1-2, is EAGVTQFPSHSVIEKGQTVTLRCDPISGHDNLYWYRRVMGKEIKFLLHFVKESKQDESGMPNNRFLAERTGGTYSTLKVQPAELEDSGVYFCVSSHPLGPIGGYTFGSGTRLTVV.

Only a few counts were recorded for this clonotype. The J gene is TRBJ2-1, the V gene TRBV7-2, with D uncertain. Trimming removed 0 bases from V and 6 bases from J, with 18 bases in between. CDR1 SGHTA and CDR2 FQGNSA come from the germline V gene. The CDR3 length is 17 residues. CDR3 bases: TGTGCCAGCAGCTTAGCGGGTGGCCCCCGGACCGGCAATGAGCAGTTCTTC. This gives the protein CASSLAGGPRTGNEQFF.

This clonotype has at least ten counts. The V call is TRBV9, the J call TRBJ2-3; TRBD1 is a possible D gene (5 bases). Germline loops: CDR1 SGDLS, CDR2 YYNGEE. The V and J ends lost 3 bases and 5 bases respectively, with 7 bases between them. The CDR3 has 12 amino acids. CDR3 sequence reads: CASSDQGDTQYF. As DNA, the CDR3 is TGTGCCAGCAGCGACCAGGGAGATACGCAGTATTTT. The variable domain in full, with the rest retrieved from reference TRBV9 and TRBJ2-3, is DSGVTQTPKHLITATGQRVTLRCSPRSGDLSVYWYQQSLDQGLQFLIQYYNGEERAKGNILERFSAQQFPDLHSELNLSSLELGDSALYFCASSDQGDTQYFGPGTRLTVL.

With regard to this clonotype: This may be a read error: a much more frequent sequence differs by one nucleotide. J is TRBJ2-7 and V is TRBV5-6, with TRBD2 matching over 10 bases. This CDR3 contains 15 residues. Germline V gives CDR1 SGHDT, CDR2 YYEEEE. The CDR3 protein is CTSSALASGRYEQYF. The CDR3, as DNA: TGTACCAGCAGCGCTTTGGCTAGCGGGAGATATGAGCAGTACTTC.

This clonotype was recorded many times. An end of the junction differs from the germline gene, which may be a read error. This chain links TRBV18 with TRBJ1-6; D not resolved. The germline CDR1 and CDR2 sequences are KGHSH and LQKENI. This CDR3 has 12 amino acids. In nucleotides, the CDR3 is TGTGCCAGCTCACCTGGGGATTCACCCCTCAACTTT. This codes for CASSPGDSPLNF.

This clonotype has ten or more counts. The chain is built from TRBV6-6 and TRBJ2-3; D call uncertain. The CDR3 contains 16 residues. Germline CDR1 and CDR2: MNHNY and SVGAGI (reference sequence). Trimming left V 2 bases short and J 1 base short, with 13 bases between. The CDR3 reads CASSYPSSKRTDTQYF. DNA of the CDR3: TGTGCCAGCAGTTACCCCAGTTCTAAGCGCACAGATACGCAGTATTTT.